The clone carrying this TCR beta chain was recorded at least ten times. The length of the CDR3 is 17 residues. Germline values: CDR1 LGHNA, CDR2 YNFKEQ. Deletions cut 1 base from V and 1 base from J, with 13 bases between. TCRdb reprocessed the reads with MiXCR, giving one entry per CDR3 protein. This sample has around 15,000 distinct CDR3 sequences; about 35% occur once, and the top ten carry 15% to 20%. This chain joins TRBV4-2 and TRBJ2-2; tentative D call: TRBD2 (5 bases). This TCR came from a human donor. The sequencing sample was made of blood. The CDR3, as DNA: TGTGCCAGCAGCCAAGTGGAGGAAAGCTTGAACACCGGGGAGCTGTTTTTT. This translates into CASSQVEESLNTGELFF.